A selection of T cell receptor beta chains follows, all from one sample in a study of blood T cell repertoires in COVID-19. The data were produced by immunoSEQ multiplex PCR, yet TCRdb's version contains in-frame clones alone and is incomplete. The table records tens of thousands of clones, over 65% of them present only once. The sequenced material came from peripheral blood. All receptors derive from a woman in her sixties or seventies with acute or convalescent COVID-19. CDR3s include the opening cysteine and the closing phenylalanine or tryptophan. The order of the fields is V gene, J gene, D gene, clone size, CDR3 DNA, CDR3 protein. A D gene is named only where the DNA matches it firmly. The size entry is marked missing in some rows and otherwise reads once, few, many or a size class.

>TRBV5-5|TRBJ1-6|.|.
TGTGCCAGCAGCTTGGAGGCAGGGGTTTCACCCCTCCACTTT
CASSLEAGVSPLHF
>TRBV13|TRBJ2-7|TRBD1|once
TGTGCCAGCAGCTCCCCTCGACAGGGGGCGGCCTACGAGCAGTACTTC
CASSSPRQGAAYEQYF
>TRBV5-1|TRBJ1-1|TRBD1|.
TGCGCCAGCAGCTTGGCGGCAGGGGGGAAGTATACTGAAGCTTTCTTT
CASSLAAGGKYTEAFF
>TRBV27|TRBJ2-7|.|.
TGTGCCAGCAGCACATTGGGGCCCTACGAGCAGTACTTC
CASSTLGPYEQYF
>TRBV5-1|TRBJ1-1|TRBD1|.
TGCGCCAGCAGCTCGTCCCGGGACAGGGGAAATAACCTGAACACTGAAGCTTTCTTT
CASSSSRDRGNNLNTEAFF
>TRBV19|TRBJ1-1|TRBD1|.
TGTGCCAGTAGACTGCCGCCCGACAGGGGGCGGAGGACTGAAGCTTTCTTT
CASRLPPDRGRRTEAFF
>TRBV7-2|TRBJ2-6|.|.
TGTGCCAGCCTCCTGAGCATCACGGTCTCTGGGGCCAACGTCCTGACTTTC
CASLLSITVSGANVLTF
>TRBV30|TRBJ2-1|.|.
TGTGCCTGGAGTGTAAAAGCGCCAACCTACAATGAGCAGTTCTTC
CAWSVKAPTYNEQFF
>TRBV2|TRBJ2-1|TRBD2|.
TGTGCCACCGAGGGGACTAGCGGGAGGGCCCGGTCCTACAATGAGCAGTTCTTC
CATEGTSGRARSYNEQFF
>TRBV27|TRBJ1-2|TRBD1|once
TGTGCCAGCAGAGTGACAGGGGGCAACTATGGCTACACCTTC
CASRVTGGNYGYTF
>TRBV7-8|TRBJ2-7|.|.
TGTGCCAGCAGCTCAGACAGGCGGTACGAGCAGTACTTC
CASSSDRRYEQYF
>TRBV30|TRBJ1-2|.|few
TGTGCCTGGGGTTCCGGTCCTCATACCTTC
CAWGSGPHTF
>TRBV4-2|TRBJ2-1|TRBD2|.
TGTGCCAGCAGCCAAGTTGGTCTAGCGGGAGACAATGAGCAGTTCTTC
CASSQVGLAGDNEQFF
>TRBV29-1|TRBJ2-3|.|.
TGCAGCGTTCCCACAGGAAATACGCAGTATTTT
CSVPTGNTQYF
>TRBV5-1|TRBJ2-1|.|few
TGCGCCAGCAGCTTGTCTGCGGGTTACAATGAGCAGTTCTTC
CASSLSAGYNEQFF
>TRBV15|TRBJ1-1|.|.
TGTGCCACCAGCAGGACGGCGGGAATGAACACTGAAGCTTTCTTT
CATSRTAGMNTEAFF
>TRBV6-2/TRBV6-3|TRBJ2-7|.|few
TGTGCCAGCAGTTACGTGGCCGCCAGCTCCTACGAGCAGTACTTC
CASSYVAASSYEQYF
>TRBV6-5|TRBJ1-5|.|.
TGTGCCAGCAGTCAGAACAGAGGGCAGCCCCAGCATTTT
CASSQNRGQPQHF
>TRBV5-1|TRBJ2-1|TRBD2|.
TGCGCCAGCAGCCGGGGACTAGCGGGGGCCAATGAGCAGTTCTTC
CASSRGLAGANEQFF
>TRBV5-1|TRBJ1-6|.|.
TGCGCCAGCAGCTTGACGGGAAGCTCCTATAATTCACCCCTCCACTTT
CASSLTGSSYNSPLHF
>TRBV29-1|TRBJ1-1|.|.
TGCAGCGGTCGACCAGGGCAGGGGAACACTGAAGCTTTCTTT
CSGRPGQGNTEAFF
>TRBV30|TRBJ1-5|.|few
TGTGCCTGGAGAAGGGGGAATCAGCCCCAGCATTTT
CAWRRGNQPQHF
>TRBV4-1|TRBJ2-7|TRBD2|.
TGCGCCAGCAGCCAAGACGGGCGGGAGGGCCGCAGCTCCTACGAGCAGTACTTC
CASSQDGREGRSSYEQYF
>TRBV5-1|TRBJ1-1|.|.
TGCGCCAGCAGCGTTACCGGGACACTTGAAGCTTTCTTT
CASSVTGTLEAFF
>TRBV19|TRBJ1-1|TRBD1|.
TGTGCCAGTAGGGGGACAGGAGTGAACACTGAAGCTTTCTTT
CASRGTGVNTEAFF
>TRBV7-2|TRBJ2-4|.|.
TGTGCCAGCAGCTTGACAACCAAATCTAAAAACATTCAGTACTTC
CASSLTTKSKNIQYF
>TRBV9|TRBJ1-3|TRBD1|.
TGTGCCAGCAGCGCCCACACAGGGGTAGGGTCTGGAAACACCATATATTTT
CASSAHTGVGSGNTIYF
>TRBV10-3|TRBJ2-7|.|.
TGTGCCATCAAACGCGGTGGCCAAAGCTCCTACGAGCAGTACTTC
CAIKRGGQSSYEQYF
>TRBV12-3/TRBV12-4|TRBJ1-2|.|.
TGTGCCAGCAGTTTCGGGTACGGAGAAGGCTACACCTTC
CASSFGYGEGYTF
>TRBV7-2|TRBJ2-3|TRBD2|.
TGTGCCAGCAGCTTAGGGCTAGCGGGCATGGGTACGCAGTATTTT
CASSLGLAGMGTQYF
>TRBV6-6|TRBJ2-3|.|.
TGTGCCAGCAGTTATAGGGGCCCAGATACGCAATATTTT
CASSYRGPDTQYF
>TRBV28|TRBJ2-7|.|.
TGTGCCAGCAGGTCCCCGGGTTCGAGTCCCTACGAGCAGTACTTC
CASRSPGSSPYEQYF
>TRBV21-1|TRBJ2-3|.|.
TGTGCCAGCAGGGAGAACAGGGCACCCACAGATACGCAGTATTTT
CASRENRAPTDTQYF
>TRBV6-6|TRBJ1-1|.|.
TGTGCCAGCAGTTACCAGTACACTGAAGCTTTCTTT
CASSYQYTEAFF
>TRBV4-2|TRBJ1-2|.|.
TGTGCCAGCAGCCAAGATCGGGGTGAGGAGGGCTACACCTTC
CASSQDRGEEGYTF
>TRBV7-2|TRBJ1-1|TRBD1|.
TGTGCCAGCAGGATGACAGGGGGCTACACTGAAGCTTTCTTT
CASRMTGGYTEAFF
>TRBV5-1|TRBJ1-1|TRBD1|.
TGCGCCAGCAGCTCCGGGACAGCCAACACTGAAGCTTTCTTT
CASSSGTANTEAFF
>TRBV7-7|TRBJ1-3|TRBD1|few
TGTGCCAGCAGCGAAGGGACAGGCATTCACTCTGGAAACACCATATATTTT
CASSEGTGIHSGNTIYF
>TRBV28|TRBJ1-4|.|many
TGTGCCAGCAGTCACGGCGACAGTAATGAAAAACTGTTTTTT
CASSHGDSNEKLFF
>TRBV7-8|TRBJ1-6|.|.
TGTGCCAGCAGCTCTCAGGGGACGCTTTCACCCCTCCACTTT
CASSSQGTLSPLHF
>TRBV30|TRBJ2-7|TRBD1|.
TGTGCCTGGAGCCGAGGGGGGCAGGGGGCATACGAGCAGTACTTC
CAWSRGGQGAYEQYF
>TRBV7-2|TRBJ1-6|TRBD1|once
TGTGCCAGCAGCACTCGGACAGGGGGCTCTTCACCCCTCCACTTT
CASSTRTGGSSPLHF
>TRBV3-1/TRBV3-2|TRBJ1-2|.|.
TGTGCCAGCTATTGGGGCAACTATGGCTACACCTTC
CASYWGNYGYTF
>TRBV19|TRBJ2-7|.|.
TGTGCCAGTAGTATGACAGTAGTCAGCTCCTACGAGCAGTACTTC
CASSMTVVSSYEQYF
>TRBV6-5|TRBJ2-2|.|.
TGTGCCAGCAGTTTCGGCGCGCGGACCGGGGAGCTGTTTTTT
CASSFGARTGELFF
>TRBV9|TRBJ2-5|TRBD1|.
TGTGCCAGCAGCGTAGATCAGGGGGCTAAGGAGACCCAGTACTTC
CASSVDQGAKETQYF
>TRBV30|TRBJ1-1|.|.
TGTGCCTGGAGTGGCAGAACGAACACTGAAGCTTTCTTT
CAWSGRTNTEAFF
>TRBV28|TRBJ2-5|TRBD1|.
TGTGCCAGCAGTCGATGGGACAGGTCGAAAGAGACCCAGTACTTC
CASSRWDRSKETQYF
>TRBV7-2|TRBJ2-6|.|.
TGTGCCAGCAGCTCTTACTCTGGGGCCAACGTCCTGACTTTC
CASSSYSGANVLTF
>TRBV6-5|TRBJ2-1|TRBD1|.
TGTGCCAGCAGTTCCCGGGACAGCGTGGGCAATGAGCAGTTCTTC
CASSSRDSVGNEQFF
>TRBV5-1|TRBJ2-2|TRBD1|.
TGCGCCAGCAGGGGACAGATGAACACCGGGGAGCTGTTTTTT
CASRGQMNTGELFF
>TRBV7-2|TRBJ2-1|.|.
TGTGCCAGCAGCTTACAACTCTACAATGAGCAGTTCTTC
CASSLQLYNEQFF
>TRBV6-5|TRBJ1-5|TRBD1|once
TGTGCCAGCAGGAGGACAGGGGACCAGCCCCAGCATTTT
CASRRTGDQPQHF
>TRBV5-1|TRBJ1-1|.|.
TGCGCCAGCAGCTTTAGTAGGAGCACTGAAGCTTTCTTT
CASSFSRSTEAFF
>TRBV7-8|TRBJ2-1|.|.
TGTGCCAGCAGCCCCTTTAGCCATGAGCAGTTCTTC
CASSPFSHEQFF